This passage covers 30 T cell receptor beta chains from one sample sequenced in a study of blood T cells in healthy people across ages. Together with a sample-barcoded 5' primer, a J-beta primer mix was included in a second PCR lasting about 7 to 12 cycles. One entry per CDR3 protein results from TCRdb running MiXCR on the 5' RACE reads. The sample carries about 780,000 distinct CDR3 sequences, around a quarter recorded once. The data also belong to a second study, concerning T cells of mothers and their children.

The sequencing sample was made of blood. The receptors were gathered from a boy younger than 18 in good health.

With regard to this clonotype: This CDR3 fails to terminate in the conserved phenylalanine or tryptophan, so it likely reflects a read error. This chain links TRBV7-2 with TRBJ2-1, with D maybe TRBD2 (5 bases). Germline CDR1 reads SGHTA; CDR2 reads FQGNSA. The CDR3 sequence is 15 residues long. V lost 2 bases and J lost 3, with 11 bases in between. The CDR3 spells CASSLSKRLYNEQFL. In DNA form, the CDR3 reads TGTGCCAGCAGCTTATCTAAGCGGCTCTACAATGAGCAGTTCTTA.

This clonotype has just a few counts. The chain carries TRBV5-5 and TRBJ2-7, with no clear D. CDR1 and CDR2 from the germline V gene are SGHKS and YYEKEE (reference sequence). This CDR3 contains 15 residues. V was shortened by 3 bases and J by 3 bases, with 16 bases between the two germline ends. CDR3 DNA: TGTGCCAGCAGCTCCGGGCCTCTTTCAAACTACGAGCAGTACTTC. It translates to CASSSGPLSNYEQYF.

This clonotype was seen only a few times. The chain uses TRBV20-1 and TRBJ2-5; D unclear. CDR3 length equals 16 residues. CDR1 and CDR2 from the germline V gene are DFQATT and SNEGSKA (reference sequence). V gave up 1 base and J gave up 4 bases, with 19 bases separating them. CDR3 in DNA: TGCAGTGCTAGAGTTGGAGCACAGAGACCCGGAGAGACCCAGTACTTC. The encoded protein is CSARVGAQRPGETQYF.

The chain recombines TRBV27 with TRBJ2-5; either TRBD1 or TRBD2 may supply D (5 bases each). The J call may be in error: the DNA end matches TRBJ2-1 better. The CDR3 runs to 15 residues. The germline V gene has CDR1 MNHEY and CDR2 SMNVEV (reference sequence). The CDR3 loop reads CASSSLGPRYNEQFF. The CDR3 DNA reads TGTGCCAGCAGTTCCCTGGGACCAAGATACAATGAGCAGTTCTTC.

CDR3 coding DNA: TGCAGCCTTACCGGGGAGGGAGGCGCAGATACGCAGTATTTT. It is translated as CSLTGEGGADTQYF. The V call is TRBV29-1, the J call TRBJ2-3; TRBD2 matches at 7 bases. The CDR3 loop spans 14 amino acids. Trimming took 8 bases from V and 4 from J; bases not matched to a gene: 12. Germline V gives CDR1 SQVTM, CDR2 ANQGSEA.

The sample holds a few counts of this clonotype. The chain is built from TRBV6-5 and TRBJ1-4; D gene ambiguous. V gave up 7 bases and J gave up 0 bases, with 9 bases separating them. Germline V gene lookup returns CDR1 MNHEY and CDR2 SVGAGI. This CDR3 spans 14 amino acids. The CDR3 loop is CASTSGPTNEKLFF. The CDR3 bases are TGTGCCAGCACAAGCGGGCCAACTAATGAAAAACTGTTTTTT.

This clonotype was seen a handful of times. V usage is TRBV30 and J usage is TRBJ1-5, with D perhaps matching TRBD1 (5 bases). The V gene's germline CDR1 is GTSNPN and CDR2 SVGIG (reference sequence). There are 12 residues in the CDR3. Trimming pared 3 bases from V and 4 bases from J, leaving 7 bases between. CDR3 in DNA: TGTGCCTGGAGCGACAGTAATCAGCCCCAGCATTTT. This sequence encodes CAWSDSNQPQHF.

The chain is built from TRBV6-2 or TRBV6-3 and TRBJ2-1, with TRBD2 matching over 8 bases. This CDR3 region has 15 residues. Germline-derived CDR1 and CDR2 are MNHEY and SVGEGT. Trimming took 5 bases from V and 6 from J; bases not matched to a gene: 9. Here the CDR3 reads CASSHQRELGNEQFF. In nucleotides, the CDR3 is TGTGCCAGCAGTCACCAGCGGGAGTTGGGCAATGAGCAGTTCTTC.

The table lists this clonotype with a few counts. The rearrangement uses TRBV5-1 and TRBJ2-5; 9 bases align to TRBD2. The CDR3 is made up of 15 amino acids. Trimming cost V 4 bases and J 1 base; bases outside gene matches: 5. The germline V gene has CDR1 SGHRS and CDR2 YFSETQ. The CDR3: CASSPGTSIQETQYF. In DNA form, the CDR3 reads TGCGCCAGCAGCCCCGGGACTAGCATCCAAGAGACCCAGTACTTC. Full variable domain (remainder filled in from reference TRBV5-1 and TRBJ2-5): KAGVTQTPRYLIKTRGQQVTLSCSPISGHRSVSWYQQTPGQGLQFLFEYFSETQRNKGNFPGRFSGRQFSNSRSEMNVSTLELGDSALYLCASSPGTSIQETQYFGPGTRLLVL.

This clonotype has more than one count but fewer than ten. The chain uses TRBV7-3 and TRBJ2-1; possible D gene TRBD2, 6 bases. CDR1 is SGHTA, CDR2 FQGTGA, per germline. The CDR3 loop spans 15 amino acids. V was pared by 5 bases and J by 0 bases, with 11 bases between. This CDR3 reads CASSDRGSSYNEQFF. The CDR3 DNA follows: TGTGCCAGCAGCGACCGGGGGTCCTCCTACAATGAGCAGTTCTTC.

This clonotype was seen more than once but under ten times. The chain recombines TRBV6-6 with TRBJ2-2; D might be TRBD1 (6 bases). With 6 bases removed from V and 0 bases from J, the gap between germline ends came to 11 bases. CDR1 is MNHNY and CDR2 is SVGAGI in the germline V gene (reference sequence). The CDR3 loop spans 15 amino acids. The CDR3 is CASRIDRTNTGELFF. The CDR3 DNA follows: TGTGCCAGCAGAATAGACAGGACGAACACCGGGGAGCTGTTTTTT.

In this sample, this clonotype turned up a few times. The gene calls are TRBV3-1 and TRBJ2-1, with 8 bases fitting TRBD2. Germline V gene lookup returns CDR1 LGHDT and CDR2 YNNKEL (reference sequence). This CDR3 has 16 residues. J gave up 2 bases and V 1 base, and 4 bases lay outside the gene matches. For the CDR3, the DNA is TGTGCCAGCAGCCAAGGGGTTAGCGGGACCTACAATGAGCAGTTCTTC. Its translation: CASSQGVSGTYNEQFF.

This clonotype has just a few counts. This sequence joins TRBV3-1 and TRBJ2-1, with TRBD2 identical over 9 bases. CDR3 length equals 16 residues. Germline V gene lookup returns CDR1 LGHDT and CDR2 YNNKEL (reference sequence). With 0 bases clipped from V and 7 bases from J, the junction kept 7 bases outside the gene matches. The CDR3 reads CASSQEPAGGRNEQFF. The CDR3 bases are TGTGCCAGCAGCCAAGAGCCAGCGGGGGGCCGGAATGAGCAGTTCTTC.

The gene calls are TRBV10-2 and TRBJ1-2; D gene ambiguous. Germline V gene data show CDR1 as WSHSY and CDR2 as SAAADI. The CDR3 covers 14 residues. The ends were cut back, 6 bases at V and 5 bases at J, with 16 bases in the middle. CDR3 region: CASSLEKTSYGYTF. CDR3 nucleotide sequence: TGCGCCAGCAGCCTGGAGAAGACAAGTTATGGCTACACCTTC.

In this sample, this clonotype turned up a few times. The rearrangement links TRBV27 to TRBJ1-1, with D perhaps TRBD1 (6 bases). Germline assignment: CDR1 MNHEY and CDR2 SMNVEV (reference sequence). The V end was cut by 2 bases, the J end by 6 bases, with 13 bases between. The CDR3 contains 14 residues. The CDR3, as DNA: TGTGCCAGCAGTTTAGGTGTGGGGGGCCCTGAAGCTTTCTTT. Translated, it gives CASSLGVGGPEAFF.

This clonotype was observed a few times. V usage is TRBV6-1 and J usage is TRBJ1-5; D is unclear. Germline assignment: CDR1 MNHNS and CDR2 SASEGT. Trimming stripped 0 bases from V and 7 bases from J, with 19 bases between. The CDR3 runs 17 residues. CDR3 sequence: CASSEALGGELWQPQHF. The CDR3 bases are TGTGCCAGCAGTGAAGCTCTAGGCGGAGAGTTGTGGCAGCCCCAGCATTTT.

V and J are TRBV7-2 and TRBJ2-2; TRBD2 agrees at 8 bases. The CDR3 extends over 16 amino acids. After removal of 2 bases from V and 2 bases from J, the junction contained 4 bases not matched to a gene. Germline assignment: CDR1 SGHTA and CDR2 FQGNSA. The DNA for the CDR3 is TGTGCCAGCAGCTTACGCGGGGGGTCAAACACCGGGGAGCTGTTTTTT. Its translation: CASSLRGGSNTGELFF. The full variable domain, in which reference TRBV7-2 and TRBJ2-2 provide the parts outside the CDR3, is GAGVSQSPSNKVTEKGKDVELRCDPISGHTALYWYRQSLGQGLEFLIYFQGNSAPDKSGLPSDRFSAERTGGSVSTLTIQRTQQEDSAVYLCASSLRGGSNTGELFFGEGSRLTVL.

The chain links TRBV27 to TRBJ2-1; D is possibly TRBD1 or TRBD2 (6 bases each). The assigned J gene may be wrong: the sequence end matches TRBJ2-5 better. The CDR3 loop spans 17 amino acids. In germline, CDR1 is MNHEY, CDR2 SMNVEV (reference sequence). The CDR3 sequence is CASSLTHGTPIGGAQYF. As DNA, the CDR3 is TGTGCCAGCAGTTTAACCCATGGGACACCTATTGGAGGGGCCCAGTACTTC.

This clonotype was detected only a few times. The chain uses TRBV12-3 or TRBV12-4 and TRBJ1-4; D unclear. The V end lost 6 bases, the J end lost 7 bases, and 15 bases lay between the germline ends. The CDR3 has 14 amino acids. The CDR3 loop reads CASRPGSEGEKLFF. The CDR3 coding sequence is TGTGCCAGCAGGCCGGGGAGCGAGGGTGAAAAACTGTTTTTT.

The chain combines TRBV3-1 with TRBJ1-4; D is uncertain. The CDR3 extends over 11 amino acids. In germline, CDR1 is LGHDT, CDR2 YNNKEL (reference sequence). V lost 1 base, J lost 15 bases, and 9 bases lay in between. CDR3 DNA sequence: TGTGCCAGCAGCCAAGGTCGAGTGGTGTTTTTT. Translation gives CASSQGRVVFF.

This clonotype turned up a few times. The chain carries TRBV18 and TRBJ2-5; perhaps TRBD1 as D (6 bases). This CDR3 is 15 amino acids long. The germline V gene encodes CDR1 KGHSH and CDR2 LQKENI. V lost 6 bases to trimming and J lost 1 base, with 15 bases between them. The CDR3 DNA follows: TGTGCCAGCTCGCCAATCGGGACATCCCAAGAGACCCAGTACTTC. Translation: CASSPIGTSQETQYF.

This clonotype was seen a single time. The V gene is TRBV29-1, the J gene TRBJ1-4, with no clear D. The germline V gene has CDR1 SQVTM and CDR2 ANQGSEA. The CDR3 runs to 13 residues. V was pared by 6 bases and J by 5 bases, with 13 bases between. The CDR3 reads CSVTGSSNEKLFF. The CDR3 DNA sequence: TGCAGCGTCACCGGTTCCAGCAATGAAAAACTGTTTTTT.

The chain uses TRBV18 and TRBJ2-7; either TRBD1 or TRBD2 may supply D (6 bases each). Trimming took off 3 bases at V and 3 bases at J, with 12 bases between the two ends. CDR1 KGHSH and CDR2 LQKENI come from the germline V gene. CDR3 length: 14 residues. CDR3 amino acids: CASSPEGGFYEQYF. Here the CDR3 DNA reads TGTGCCAGCTCACCTGAGGGGGGCTTCTACGAGCAGTACTTC.

The table lists this clonotype with a few counts. The chain joins TRBV9 to TRBJ2-1, with 8 bases lining up with TRBD2. Trimming took 0 bases from V and 5 from J; bases not matched to a gene: 1. This CDR3 is 14 amino acids long. Looked up from germline, CDR1 is SGDLS and CDR2 is YYNGEE. The CDR3 region has the DNA TGTGCCAGCAGCGTAGGCGGGGGGAACAATGAGCAGTTCTTC. Translating it yields CASSVGGGNNEQFF. The whole variable domain, remainder taken from reference TRBV9 and TRBJ2-1, is DSGVTQTPKHLITATGQRVTLRCSPRSGDLSVYWYQQSLDQGLQFLIQYYNGEERAKGNILERFSAQQFPDLHSELNLSSLELGDSALYFCASSVGGGNNEQFFGPGTRLTVL.

This clonotype has a handful of counts. The J gene is TRBJ1-4, the V gene TRBV2; D remains unclear. In germline, CDR1 is SNHLY, CDR2 FYNNEI. V was pared by 4 bases and J by 6 bases, with 6 bases between. This CDR3 region has 12 residues. The CDR3 protein is CASSGADEKLFF. The CDR3 DNA reads TGTGCCAGCAGTGGGGCCGATGAAAAACTGTTTTTT.

V is TRBV2 and J is TRBJ1-3, with D possibly being TRBD1 (5 bases). V was pared by 6 bases and J by 0 bases, with 12 bases between. The CDR3 has 15 residues. Germline CDR1 and CDR2: SNHLY and FYNNEI. The CDR3 nucleotides are TGTGCCAGCAGGTCGGGACTCAACTCTGGAAACACCATATATTTT. Translation: CASRSGLNSGNTIYF.

V is TRBV20-1 and J is TRBJ2-3, with TRBD2 identical over 10 bases. Germline loops: CDR1 DFQATT, CDR2 SNEGSKA (reference sequence). V lost 3 bases and J lost 7; bases outside the gene matches: 13. This CDR3 is 16 amino acids long. The CDR3 loop reads CSASSMGGLAVHTQYF. CDR3 coding DNA: TGCAGTGCTAGTAGTATGGGCGGACTAGCGGTGCATACGCAGTATTTT.

This rearrangement joins TRBV24-1 to TRBJ1-4, with D perhaps TRBD1 (5 bases). The V end was cut by 8 bases, the J end by 5 bases, with 11 bases between. Germline CDR1 and CDR2: KGHDR and SFDVKD. This CDR3 is 13 amino acids long. For the CDR3, the DNA is TGTGCCACCAAGAGGACAAAAAATGAAAAACTGTTTTTT. Its translation is CATKRTKNEKLFF.

The chain uses TRBV18 and TRBJ1-5; weak D call: TRBD1 (5 bases). Trimming removed 3 bases from V and 1 base from J, with 10 bases in between. Germline V gene sequence: CDR1 KGHSH, CDR2 LQKENI. The CDR3 extends over 15 amino acids. In DNA, the CDR3 is TGTGCCAGCTCACCTCCCAAGGGGAGCAATCAGCCCCAGCATTTT. Amino acids: CASSPPKGSNQPQHF.

Only a few counts were recorded for this clonotype. The chain employs TRBV6-1 and TRBJ2-6, with D unclear. V gave up 8 bases and J gave up 4 bases, with 12 bases separating them. The CDR3 extends over 14 amino acids. Germline V gene data show CDR1 as MNHNS and CDR2 as SASEGT. CDR3 sequence: CASRRTAGANVLTF. The CDR3 DNA sequence: TGTGCCAGCCGAAGGACCGCCGGGGCCAACGTCCTGACTTTC.